The 8 T cell receptor beta chains reported below all come from one sample, sequenced in a study of post-analysis software for immune sequencing data. Notes on the study in general: Controls had lower frequencies than patients of about five TRBV segments, which included TRBV5-6, TRBV5-1 and TRBV20-1.

Their target antigens are unknown. Libraries were made from TCR beta cDNA, and they carried unique molecular identifiers. MiXCR, run by TCRdb on the PCR reads, gives a single entry per CDR3 protein. The table records about 560,000 distinct CDR3 sequences, roughly two fifths of them present only once. The sequenced sample was blood. All receptors come from a girl between 5 and 17 years old with multiple sclerosis.

The chain employs TRBV4-2 and TRBJ2-3, with D maybe TRBD2 (7 bases). V lost 0 bases and J 4 bases, leaving 20 bases between the germline ends. CDR3 length: 18 residues. The germline gives CDR1 LGHNA, CDR2 YNFKEQ. The CDR3 DNA sequence: TGTGCCAGCAGCCAAGACGCCCAATCCGGGGGGCCATCAGATACGCAGTATTTT. It is translated as CASSQDAQSGGPSDTQYF.

V gene TRBV7-2 combines with J gene TRBJ2-3; no reliable D call. Germline CDR1 is SGHTA and CDR2 is FQGNSA. V was trimmed by 5 bases and J by 4 bases, leaving 10 bases between them. This CDR3 region has 13 residues. DNA of the CDR3: TGTGCCAGCAGCCCATGGGTCCCAGATACGCAGTATTTT. Residues: CASSPWVPDTQYF.

V is TRBV4-1 and J is TRBJ2-4; 13 nucleotides align to TRBD2. Per the germline V gene, CDR1 is MGHRA and CDR2 is YSYEKL. The CDR3 is made up of 15 amino acids. Trimming removed 0 bases from V and 12 bases from J; junction bases left unmatched: 5. This CDR3 reads CASSQEGLAGESQYF. The CDR3, as DNA: TGCGCCAGCAGCCAAGAAGGACTAGCGGGAGAGAGTCAGTACTTC.

The V gene is TRBV5-6, the J gene TRBJ2-1; D gene uncertain. The CDR3 is 15 amino acids. Deletions cut 6 bases from V and 4 bases from J, with 17 bases between. The germline V gene has CDR1 SGHDT and CDR2 YYEEEE. As DNA, the CDR3 is TGTGCCAGCATCAAGCTTTCTGTAGAATACAATGAGCAGTTCTTC. Encoded protein: CASIKLSVEYNEQFF.

V usage is TRBV4-1 and J usage is TRBJ1-1; no clear D. Germline assignment: CDR1 MGHRA and CDR2 YSYEKL. CDR3 length: 14 amino acids. Trimming removed 4 bases at V and 2 bases at J, with 11 bases between. The CDR3 loop is CASSRVQRNTEAFF. DNA of the CDR3: TGCGCCAGCAGCCGGGTACAGAGAAACACTGAAGCTTTCTTT.

This clonotype has more than one count but fewer than ten. The chain joins TRBV10-3 to TRBJ1-2; 8 positions agree with TRBD1. This CDR3 contains 17 residues. CDR1 and CDR2 (germline): ENHRY, SYGVKD. V lost 3 bases and J lost 3; bases outside the gene matches: 12. The CDR3 reads CAISEHMTGVLYYGYTF. The DNA of the CDR3 is TGTGCCATCAGTGAACATATGACAGGGGTCCTCTACTATGGCTACACCTTC.

The rearrangement joins TRBV13 to TRBJ2-5; D gene unclear. Trimming stripped 0 bases from V and 0 bases from J, with 5 bases between. CDR3 length: 14 residues. Germline CDR1 and CDR2: PRHDT and FYEKMQ (reference sequence). For the CDR3, the DNA is TGTGCCAGCAGCTTAGGTTGGGACCAAGAGACCCAGTACTTC. Amino acid sequence: CASSLGWDQETQYF.

The gene calls are TRBV15 and TRBJ1-1; D unclear. The V gene's germline CDR1 is LNHNV and CDR2 YYDKDF (reference sequence). V lost 1 base and J 1 base, leaving 4 bases between the germline ends. There are 13 residues in the CDR3. CDR3 sequence (DNA): TGTGCCACCAGCAGAGGCAGGAACACTGAAGCTTTCTTT. It codes for CATSRGRNTEAFF. Supplemented by reference TRBV15 and TRBJ1-1, the full variable domain reads DAMVIQNPRYQVTQFGKPVTLSCSQTLNHNVMYWYQQKSSQAPKLLFHYYDKDFNNEADTPDNFQSRRPNTSFCFLDIRSPGLGDTAMYLCATSRGRNTEAFFGQGTRLTVV.